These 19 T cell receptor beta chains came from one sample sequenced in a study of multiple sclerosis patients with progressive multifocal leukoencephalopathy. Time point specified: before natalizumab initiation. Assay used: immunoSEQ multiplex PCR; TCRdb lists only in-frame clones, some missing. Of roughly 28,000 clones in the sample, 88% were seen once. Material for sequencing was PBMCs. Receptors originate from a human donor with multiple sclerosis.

CDR3 nucleotide sequence: TGTGCCAGCAGCCTATCAGGGGTGGAGACCGGGGAGCTGTTTTTT. This translates into CASSLSGVETGELFF. The rearrangement uses TRBV4-2 and TRBJ2-2; D is possibly TRBD1 (6 bases). V dropped 4 bases and J dropped 5 bases, with 14 bases sitting between them. The CDR3 has 15 residues. Germline V gives CDR1 LGHNA, CDR2 YNFKEQ.

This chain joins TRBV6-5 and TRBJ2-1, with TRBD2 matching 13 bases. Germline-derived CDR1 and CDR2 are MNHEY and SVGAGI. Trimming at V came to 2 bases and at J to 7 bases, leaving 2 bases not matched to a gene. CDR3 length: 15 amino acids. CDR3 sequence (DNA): TGTGCCAGCAGTTACGAACTAGCGGGGGGGAATGAGCAGTTCTTC. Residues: CASSYELAGGNEQFF.

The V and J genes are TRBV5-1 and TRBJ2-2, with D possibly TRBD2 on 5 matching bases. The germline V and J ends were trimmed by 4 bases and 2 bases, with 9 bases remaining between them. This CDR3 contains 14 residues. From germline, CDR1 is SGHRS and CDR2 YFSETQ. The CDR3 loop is CASSLRTNTGELFF. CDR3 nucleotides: TGCGCCAGCAGCCTAAGGACTAACACCGGGGAGCTGTTTTTT.

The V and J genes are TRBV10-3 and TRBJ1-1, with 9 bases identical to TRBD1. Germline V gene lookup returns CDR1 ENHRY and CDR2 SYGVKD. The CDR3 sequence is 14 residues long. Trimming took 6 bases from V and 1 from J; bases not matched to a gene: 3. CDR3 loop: CAISSGQGNTEAFF. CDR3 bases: TGTGCCATCAGCTCGGGACAGGGGAACACTGAAGCTTTCTTT.

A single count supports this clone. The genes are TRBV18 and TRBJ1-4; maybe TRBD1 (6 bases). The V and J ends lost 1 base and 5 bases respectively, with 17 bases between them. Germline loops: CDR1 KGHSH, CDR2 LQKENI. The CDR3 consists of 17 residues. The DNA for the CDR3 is TGTGCCAGCTCACCACTCAAATCAGGAGGACAGAATGAAAAACTGTTTTTT. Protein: CASSPLKSGGQNEKLFF.

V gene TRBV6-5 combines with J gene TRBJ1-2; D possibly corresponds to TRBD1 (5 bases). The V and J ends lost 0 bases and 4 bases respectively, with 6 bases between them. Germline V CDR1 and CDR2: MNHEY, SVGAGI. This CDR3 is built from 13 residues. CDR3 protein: CASSYSGGYGYTF. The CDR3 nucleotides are TGTGCCAGCAGTTACTCGGGGGGCTATGGCTACACCTTC.

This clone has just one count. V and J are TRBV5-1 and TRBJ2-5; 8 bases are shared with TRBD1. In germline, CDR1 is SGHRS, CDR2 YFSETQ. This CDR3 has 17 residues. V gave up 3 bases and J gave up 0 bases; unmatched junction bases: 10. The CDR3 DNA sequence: TGCGCCAGCAGCTCGGGGCTACAGGGGGTGAACCAAGAGACCCAGTACTTC. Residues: CASSSGLQGVNQETQYF.

The CDR3 sequence: CASSLGGIDSYGPYEQYF. The CDR3 DNA follows: TGTGCCAGCAGCTTAGGCGGGATCGACAGTTACGGCCCCTACGAGCAGTACTTC. V is TRBV13 and J is TRBJ2-7; D is perhaps TRBD1 or TRBD2 (5 bases each). The germline V gene has CDR1 PRHDT and CDR2 FYEKMQ (reference sequence). The CDR3 totals 18 residues. V dropped 0 bases and J dropped 2 bases, with 20 bases sitting between them.

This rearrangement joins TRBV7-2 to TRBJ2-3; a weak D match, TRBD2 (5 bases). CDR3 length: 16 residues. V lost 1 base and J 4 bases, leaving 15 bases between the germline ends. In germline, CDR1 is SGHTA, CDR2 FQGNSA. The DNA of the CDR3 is TGTGCCAGCAGCTTAGGTTGGCTAGCCCAGGCAGATACGCAGTATTTT. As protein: CASSLGWLAQADTQYF. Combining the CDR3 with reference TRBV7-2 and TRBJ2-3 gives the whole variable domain GAGVSQSPSNKVTEKGKDVELRCDPISGHTALYWYRQSLGQGLEFLIYFQGNSAPDKSGLPSDRFSAERTGGSVSTLTIQRTQQEDSAVYLCASSLGWLAQADTQYFGPGTRLTVL.

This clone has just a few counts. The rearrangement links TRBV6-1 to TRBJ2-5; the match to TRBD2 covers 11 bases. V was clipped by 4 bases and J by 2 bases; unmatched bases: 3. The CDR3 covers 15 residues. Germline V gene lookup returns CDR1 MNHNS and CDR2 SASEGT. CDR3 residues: CASSVAGGQQETQYF. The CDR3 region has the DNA TGTGCCAGCAGTGTAGCGGGGGGGCAACAAGAGACCCAGTACTTC.

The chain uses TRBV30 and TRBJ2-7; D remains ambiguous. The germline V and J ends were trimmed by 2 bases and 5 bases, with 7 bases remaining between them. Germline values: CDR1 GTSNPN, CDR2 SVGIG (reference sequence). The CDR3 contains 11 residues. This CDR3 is CAWSLGHEQYF. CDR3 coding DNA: TGTGCCTGGAGTTTGGGCCACGAGCAGTACTTC.

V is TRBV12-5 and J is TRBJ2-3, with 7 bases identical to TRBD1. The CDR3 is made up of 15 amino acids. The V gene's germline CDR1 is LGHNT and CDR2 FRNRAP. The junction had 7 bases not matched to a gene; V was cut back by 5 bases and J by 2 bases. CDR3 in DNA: TGTGCTAGTGGTCTGGGACAGAAATACACAGATACGCAGTATTTT. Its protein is CASGLGQKYTDTQYF.

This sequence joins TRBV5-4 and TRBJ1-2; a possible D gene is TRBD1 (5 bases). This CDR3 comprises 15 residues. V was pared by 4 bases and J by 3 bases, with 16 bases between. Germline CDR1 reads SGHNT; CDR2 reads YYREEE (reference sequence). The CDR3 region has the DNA TGTGCCAGCAGCCCGACAGCCGGCATCGACTATGGCTACACCTTC. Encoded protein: CASSPTAGIDYGYTF.

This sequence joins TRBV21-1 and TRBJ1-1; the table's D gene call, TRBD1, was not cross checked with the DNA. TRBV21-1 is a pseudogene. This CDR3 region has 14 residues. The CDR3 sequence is CASSKFRHCDGAFF. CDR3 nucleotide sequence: TGTGCCAGCAGCAAATTCCGACATTGTGATGGAGCTTTCTTT.

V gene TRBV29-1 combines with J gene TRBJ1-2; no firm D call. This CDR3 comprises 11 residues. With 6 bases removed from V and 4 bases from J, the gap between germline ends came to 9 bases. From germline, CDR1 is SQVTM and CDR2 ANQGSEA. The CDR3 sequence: CSVQDFYGYTF. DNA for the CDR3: TGCAGCGTGCAGGACTTCTATGGCTACACCTTC.

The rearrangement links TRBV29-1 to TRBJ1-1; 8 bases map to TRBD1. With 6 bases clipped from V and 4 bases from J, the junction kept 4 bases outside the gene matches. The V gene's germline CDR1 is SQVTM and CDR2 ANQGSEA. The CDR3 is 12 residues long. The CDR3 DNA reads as TGCAGCGTGGTTACAGGGGGCACTGAAGCTTTCTTT. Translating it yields CSVVTGGTEAFF.

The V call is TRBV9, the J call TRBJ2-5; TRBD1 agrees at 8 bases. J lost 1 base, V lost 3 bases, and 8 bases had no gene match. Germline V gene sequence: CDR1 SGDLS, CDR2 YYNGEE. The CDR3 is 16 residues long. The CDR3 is CASSARSGTGQETQYF. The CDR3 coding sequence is TGTGCCAGCAGCGCGCGGTCGGGGACAGGCCAAGAGACCCAGTACTTC.

CDR3 amino acids: CASSQDWVAGNTIYF. In DNA form, the CDR3 reads TGTGCCAGCAGCCAAGATTGGGTGGCTGGAAACACCATATATTTT. The genes are TRBV4-2 and TRBJ1-3; no reliable D call. Germline CDR1 LGHNA, CDR2 YNFKEQ. V lost 0 bases, J lost 2 bases, and 8 bases lay in between. The CDR3 extends over 15 amino acids.

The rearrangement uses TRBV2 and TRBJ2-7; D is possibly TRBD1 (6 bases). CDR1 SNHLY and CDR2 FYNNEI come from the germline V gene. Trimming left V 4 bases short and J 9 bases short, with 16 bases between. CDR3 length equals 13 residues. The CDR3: CASSVGQSFGQYF. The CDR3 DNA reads TGTGCCAGCAGTGTAGGACAGTCTTTTGGGCAGTACTTC.